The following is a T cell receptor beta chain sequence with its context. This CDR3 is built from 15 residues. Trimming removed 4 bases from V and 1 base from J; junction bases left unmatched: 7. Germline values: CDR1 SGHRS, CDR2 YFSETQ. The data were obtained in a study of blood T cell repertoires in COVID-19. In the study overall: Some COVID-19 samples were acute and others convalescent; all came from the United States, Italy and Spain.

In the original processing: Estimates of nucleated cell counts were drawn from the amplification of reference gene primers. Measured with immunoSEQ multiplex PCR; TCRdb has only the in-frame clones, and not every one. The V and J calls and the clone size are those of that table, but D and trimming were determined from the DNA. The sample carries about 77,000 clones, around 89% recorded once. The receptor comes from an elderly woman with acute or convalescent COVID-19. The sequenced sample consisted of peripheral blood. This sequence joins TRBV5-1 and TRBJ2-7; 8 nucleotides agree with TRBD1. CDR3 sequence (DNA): TGCGCCAGCAGCGAACGGACAGGGAGGTCCTACGAGCAGTACTTC. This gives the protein CASSERTGRSYEQYF.